The present T cell receptor beta chain was sequenced within a study of breast tumors, draining lymph nodes, adjacent tissues. Study observations and caveats: Most tumor T cells seemingly derive from lymph node, then expand in tumor. Compared with basal-like, luminal-like tumors shared significantly more repertoire with nontumor tissue.

Samples came from axillary lymph nodes draining the breast cancer. TCRdb redid the calling of the multiplex PCR reads with MiXCR, one entry per CDR3 protein. The sample contains a few hundred thousand distinct CDR3 sequences, around 35% of which appear only once. This clonotype was observed at least ten times. The antigen is undetermined. Sample: axillary lymph node tissue. This TCR derives from a female donor with breast cancer. Some clones in this sample may be carry-over from other donors' samples.

This CDR3 is CASSYQRERYEQYF. CDR3 sequence (DNA): TGTGCCAGCAGTTACCAGCGGGAAAGATACGAGCAGTACTTC. The chain employs TRBV6-5 and TRBJ2-7; 7 bases align to TRBD2. The CDR3 extends over 14 amino acids. V lost 2 bases, J lost 4 bases, and 5 bases stayed unmatched. The germline gives CDR1 MNHEY, CDR2 SVGAGI.